This T cell receptor beta chain appears in the sequencing data of a study of immune evolution from preneoplasia to lung adenocarcinoma. The CDR3 spans 15 residues. Trimming at V came to 3 bases and at J to 3 bases, leaving 5 bases not matched to a gene. The germline CDR1 and CDR2 sequences are LGHNA and YNFKEQ. Data came from immunoSEQ multiplex PCR; TCRdb stores just in-frame clones and leaves some out. Among 8,000 to 8,500 clones listed, nearly 80% were seen once. The sequenced sample was FFPE adjacent normal lung tissue. The source is a person between 60 and 80 years old with lung adenocarcinoma. V is TRBV4-2 and J is TRBJ1-3; 7 nucleotides match TRBD1. The CDR3 is CASSHDRVYGNTIYF. CDR3 coding DNA: TGTGCCAGCAGCCATGACAGGGTGTATGGAAACACCATATATTTT.